Listed below are T cell receptor beta chains from one sample, sequenced in a study of CD8 T cells in Susac syndrome. TCRdb itself ran the immunoSEQ multiplex PCR reads through MiXCR, one entry per CDR3 protein. The sample shows about 200,000 distinct CDR3 sequences, about 95% of them seen only once. Sequences were obtained from CD4+ T cells from PBMCs. The receptor set was obtained from a human donor with multiple sclerosis. Both conserved end residues are trimmed from each CDR3.

TRBV9 ASSEDRGLYT
TRBV12-3/TRBV12-4 ASRWDLTGANVLT
TRBV15 ATSREKPGQVYEQY
TRBV7-8 ASSLADRPGNQPQH
TRBV30 AWTPVTRRGNTIY
TRBV29-1 SVGASASADTQY
TRBV20-1 SARDRGGGLSYNEQF
TRBV18 ASSPNPGTPYEQY
TRBV9 ASSVGTGGSPLH
TRBV29-1 SVQKYVAGITGSANTEAF
TRBV13 ASSRTHREQF
TRBV3-1 ASSEPGSTQPQH
TRBV3-1 ASSQHAPKATTYGYT
TRBV7-3 ASSRGPLDTQY
TRBV11-2 ASSVGGGSTDTQY
TRBV30 AWMTLEGVTQY